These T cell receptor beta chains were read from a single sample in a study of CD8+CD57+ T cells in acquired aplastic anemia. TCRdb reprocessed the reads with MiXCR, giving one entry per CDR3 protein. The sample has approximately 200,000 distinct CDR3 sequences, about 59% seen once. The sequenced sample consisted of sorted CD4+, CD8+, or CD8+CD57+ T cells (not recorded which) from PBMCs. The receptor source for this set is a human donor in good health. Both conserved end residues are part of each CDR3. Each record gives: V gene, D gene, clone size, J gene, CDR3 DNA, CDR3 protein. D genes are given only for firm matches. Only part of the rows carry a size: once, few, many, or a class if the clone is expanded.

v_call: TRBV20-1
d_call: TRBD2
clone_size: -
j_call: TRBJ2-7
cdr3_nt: TGCAGTACTAGAGATTCGGGGGGTTCTGTATCGCCGTACGAGCAGTATTTC
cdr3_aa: CSTRDSGGSVSPYEQYF

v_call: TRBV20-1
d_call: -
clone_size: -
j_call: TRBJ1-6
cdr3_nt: TGCAGTGCTAGAGATCCGGGACCTCCCCCTTCACCCCTCCACTTT
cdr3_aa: CSARDPGPPPSPLHF

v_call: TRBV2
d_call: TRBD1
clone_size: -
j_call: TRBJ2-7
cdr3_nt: TGTGCCAGCAGTCATAGGACAGGGATCTACGAGCAGTACTTC
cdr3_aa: CASSHRTGIYEQYF

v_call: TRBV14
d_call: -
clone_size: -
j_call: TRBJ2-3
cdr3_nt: TGTGCCAGCAGCCAAGCGGCCTACCTCACAGATACGCAGTATTTT
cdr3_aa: CASSQAAYLTDTQYF

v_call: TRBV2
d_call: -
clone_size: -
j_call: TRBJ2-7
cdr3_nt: TGTGCCAGCAGTCCGCGGACGTACGAGCAGTACTTC
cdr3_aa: CASSPRTYEQYF

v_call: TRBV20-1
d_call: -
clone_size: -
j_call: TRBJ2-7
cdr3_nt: TGCAGTGCTAGAAATCGGCGGTACGAGCAGTACTTC
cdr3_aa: CSARNRRYEQYF

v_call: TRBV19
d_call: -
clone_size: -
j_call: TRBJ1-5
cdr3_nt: TGTGCCAGTACGTCCTCGGCAGGGGATAGCAATCAGCCCCAGCATTTT
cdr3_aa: CASTSSAGDSNQPQHF

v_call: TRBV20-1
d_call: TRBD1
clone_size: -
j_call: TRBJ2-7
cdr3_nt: TGCAGCGCGGATCCGGGACAGGGTAATCCCAAGCAGTACTTC
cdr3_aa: CSADPGQGNPKQYF

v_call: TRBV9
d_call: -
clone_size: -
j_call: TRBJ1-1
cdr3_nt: TGTGCCAGCAGCGGCAAGGACCACACTGAAGCTTTCTTT
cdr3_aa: CASSGKDHTEAFF

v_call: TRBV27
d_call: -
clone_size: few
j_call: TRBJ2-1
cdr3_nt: TGTGCCAGCAGGCGGACACCCCCCTACAATGAGCAGTTCTTC
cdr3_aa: CASRRTPPYNEQFF

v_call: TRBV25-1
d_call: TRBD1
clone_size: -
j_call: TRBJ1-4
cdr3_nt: TGTGCCAGCAGGAAAGGACAGGGGGGTGAAAAACTGTTTTTT
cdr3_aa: CASRKGQGGEKLFF

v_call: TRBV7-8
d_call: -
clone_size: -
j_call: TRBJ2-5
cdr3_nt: TGTGCCAGCAGCACCAGTCCGGTACAAGAGACCCAGTACTTC
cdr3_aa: CASSTSPVQETQYF

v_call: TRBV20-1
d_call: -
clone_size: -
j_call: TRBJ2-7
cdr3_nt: TGCAGTCTGGCGGGACAATTAGGTAACCACGAGCAGTACTTC
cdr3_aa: CSLAGQLGNHEQYF

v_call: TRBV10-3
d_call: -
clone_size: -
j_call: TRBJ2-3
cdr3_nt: TGTGCCATCTCGTGGCGGGGAGGCACAGATACGCAGTATTTT
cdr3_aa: CAISWRGGTDTQYF

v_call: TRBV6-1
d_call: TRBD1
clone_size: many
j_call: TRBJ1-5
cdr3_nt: TGTGCCAGCAGGGATCGGACAGGGGCCCAGCCCCAGCATTTT
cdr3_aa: CASRDRTGAQPQHF

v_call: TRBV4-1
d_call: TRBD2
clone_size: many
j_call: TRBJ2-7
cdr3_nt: TGCGCCAGCAGCCAAGGCCCGGGAGGGGTCTACGAGCAGTACTTC
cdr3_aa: CASSQGPGGVYEQYF

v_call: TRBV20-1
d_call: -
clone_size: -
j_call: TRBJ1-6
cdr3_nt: TGCAGTGCTGGAGGGGGGTGGACAAGGGGTAATTCACCCCTCCACTTT
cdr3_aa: CSAGGGWTRGNSPLHF

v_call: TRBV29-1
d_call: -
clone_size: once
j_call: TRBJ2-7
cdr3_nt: TGCAGCGTTGTCGCGGCCCCGGACTCCTACGAGCAGTACTTC
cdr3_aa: CSVVAAPDSYEQYF

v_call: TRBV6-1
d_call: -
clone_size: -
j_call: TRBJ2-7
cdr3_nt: TGTGCCAGCAGTATCCGAGGTGGGGAGCCGTACTTC
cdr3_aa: CASSIRGGEPYF

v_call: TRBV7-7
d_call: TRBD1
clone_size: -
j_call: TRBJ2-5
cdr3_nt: TGTGCTAGCAGCCCCCAAACCGGGACAGGAAGACAAGAGACCCAGTACTTC
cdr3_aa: CASSPQTGTGRQETQYF

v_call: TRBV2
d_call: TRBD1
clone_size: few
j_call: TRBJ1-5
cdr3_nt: TGTGCCAGCAGTGACGAAGACAGGGATCTGTCGCCCCAGCATTTT
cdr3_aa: CASSDEDRDLSPQHF

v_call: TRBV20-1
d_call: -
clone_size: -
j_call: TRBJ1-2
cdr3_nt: TGCAGTGCTAGAGACCTCCGACAGGAATCTAACTATGGCTACACCTTC
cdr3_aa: CSARDLRQESNYGYTF

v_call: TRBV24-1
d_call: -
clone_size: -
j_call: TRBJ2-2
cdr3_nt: TGTGCCACCAGTGAAGCTTCCATGGCCGGGGAGCTGTTTTTT
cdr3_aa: CATSEASMAGELFF

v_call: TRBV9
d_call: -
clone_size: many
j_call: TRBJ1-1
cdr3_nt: TGTGCCAGCAGCCCCGTCGGAGGGGGCACTGAAGCTTTCTTT
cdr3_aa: CASSPVGGGTEAFF

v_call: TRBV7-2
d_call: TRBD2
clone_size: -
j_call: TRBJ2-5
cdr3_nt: TGTGCCAGCAGCGCGCCGGGACTAGCGGGGTGTAGGGAGACCCAGTACTTC
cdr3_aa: CASSAPGLAGCRETQYF

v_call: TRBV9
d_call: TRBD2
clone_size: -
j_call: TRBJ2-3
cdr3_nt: TGTGCCAGCAGCGTAGTAGGAGGAGCGGGAGGGTCAGATACGCAGTATTTT
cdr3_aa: CASSVVGGAGGSDTQYF

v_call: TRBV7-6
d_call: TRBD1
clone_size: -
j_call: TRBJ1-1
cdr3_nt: TGTGCCAGCAGCCGATACGGGAGACAGGGGGTGTCCGCCGGGGAACTGAACACTGAAGCTTTCTTT
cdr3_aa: CASSRYGRQGVSAGELNTEAFF

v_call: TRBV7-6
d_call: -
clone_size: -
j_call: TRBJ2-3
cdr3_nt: TGTGCCAGCAGCCTCGACAGGATGTCGACAGATACGCAGTATTTT
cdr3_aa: CASSLDRMSTDTQYF

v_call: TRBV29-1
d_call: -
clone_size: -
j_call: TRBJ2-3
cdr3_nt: TGCAGCGTAAGGCCCGGAGGGTCCAGCACAGCTACGCAGTATTTT
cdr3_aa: CSVRPGGSSTATQYF

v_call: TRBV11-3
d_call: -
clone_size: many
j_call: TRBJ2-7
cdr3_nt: TGTGCCAAAAACGGCGAGCAGTACTTC
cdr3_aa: CAKNGEQYF

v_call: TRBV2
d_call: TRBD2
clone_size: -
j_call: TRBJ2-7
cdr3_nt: TGTGCCAGCAGTGAACCACAGGTCAGCGGGGCCTCCTACGAGCAGTACTTC
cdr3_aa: CASSEPQVSGASYEQYF

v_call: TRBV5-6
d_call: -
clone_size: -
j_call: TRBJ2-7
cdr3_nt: TGTGCCAGCAGCTTACGACACGACTACGAGCAGTACTTC
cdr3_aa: CASSLRHDYEQYF

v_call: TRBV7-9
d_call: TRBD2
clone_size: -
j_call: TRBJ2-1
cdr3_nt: TGTGCCAGCAGAGCGCTAGCGGGAGGGCGCCCGAACCACAATGAGCAGTTCTTC
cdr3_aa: CASRALAGGRPNHNEQFF

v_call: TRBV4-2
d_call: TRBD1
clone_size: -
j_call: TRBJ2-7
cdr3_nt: TGTGCCAGCAGCCAGCCGGGACAGGGTCCCGAGCAGTACTTC
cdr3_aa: CASSQPGQGPEQYF

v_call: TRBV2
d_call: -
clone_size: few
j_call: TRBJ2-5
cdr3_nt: TGTGCCAGCGTTATACCGGGTCCAGAGACCCAGTACTTC
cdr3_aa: CASVIPGPETQYF

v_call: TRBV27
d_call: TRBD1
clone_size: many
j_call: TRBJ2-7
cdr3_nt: TGTGCCATAGGGACAGGGGTCTCCTACGAGCAGTACTTC
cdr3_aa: CAIGTGVSYEQYF

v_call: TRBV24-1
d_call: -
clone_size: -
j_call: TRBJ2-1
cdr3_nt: TGTGCCACCAGTGAGACGGGGCTCTACAATGAGCAGTTCTTC
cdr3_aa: CATSETGLYNEQFF

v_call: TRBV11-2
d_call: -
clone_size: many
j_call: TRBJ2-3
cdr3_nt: TGTGCCAGCAGCTTAGGACTAGGGGACACAGATACGCAGTATTTT
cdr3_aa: CASSLGLGDTDTQYF

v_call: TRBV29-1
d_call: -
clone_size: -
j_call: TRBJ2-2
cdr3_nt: TGCAGCGTTGGGGAATCTACCGGGGAGCCGTTTTTT
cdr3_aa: CSVGESTGEPFF

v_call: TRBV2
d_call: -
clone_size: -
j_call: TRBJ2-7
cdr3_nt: TGTGCCAGCAGTTCAGGGCCCCCCTCCTACGAGCAGTACTTC
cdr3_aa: CASSSGPPSYEQYF